A single T cell receptor beta chain is shown here with its context. This entry is derived from a study of T cell responses to AZD1222 COVID-19 vaccine. TCRdb's table, derived via immunoSEQ multiplex PCR, lists solely in-frame clones and lacks some. The top ten hold about 7.8% of the sample, which has about 110,000 clones, around 92% seen once. CDR1 and CDR2 (germline): MNHEY, SVGAGI. This CDR3 comprises 13 residues. V was trimmed by 8 bases and J by 6 bases, leaving 14 bases between them. The V call is TRBV6-5, the J call TRBJ2-1; D is uncertain. The TCR originated in an adult in good health. The sample consisted of peripheral blood, taken on day 0 of AZD1222 vaccination. CDR3 sequence reads: CASPPPVSNEQFF. The CDR3, as DNA: TGTGCCAGCCCCCCTCCCGTTAGCAATGAGCAGTTCTTC.